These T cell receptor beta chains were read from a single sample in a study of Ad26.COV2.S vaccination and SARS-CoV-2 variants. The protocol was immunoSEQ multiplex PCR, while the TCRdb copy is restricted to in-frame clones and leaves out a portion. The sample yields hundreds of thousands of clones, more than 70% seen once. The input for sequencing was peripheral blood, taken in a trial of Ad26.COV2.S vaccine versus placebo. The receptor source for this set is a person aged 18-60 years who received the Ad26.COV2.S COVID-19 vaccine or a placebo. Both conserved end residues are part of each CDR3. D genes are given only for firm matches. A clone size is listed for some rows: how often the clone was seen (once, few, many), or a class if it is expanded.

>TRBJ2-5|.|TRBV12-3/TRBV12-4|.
CASSLASQETQYF
TGTGCCAGCAGTTTGGCTAGCCAAGAGACCCAGTACTTC
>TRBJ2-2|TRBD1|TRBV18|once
CASSPGTGMTGELFF
TGTGCCAGCTCACCAGGGACAGGGATGACCGGGGAGCTGTTTTTT
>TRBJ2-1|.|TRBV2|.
CASTEDNSYNEQFF
TGTGCCAGCACCGAGGATAATTCCTACAATGAGCAGTTCTTC
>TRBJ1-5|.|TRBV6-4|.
CASSEFPGYQPQHF
TGTGCCAGCAGTGAGTTTCCAGGGTATCAGCCCCAGCATTTT
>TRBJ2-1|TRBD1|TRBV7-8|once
CASSLATGGSYNEQFF
TGTGCCAGCAGCTTAGCGACAGGGGGATCCTACAATGAGCAGTTCTTC
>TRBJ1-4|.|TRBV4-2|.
CASSQIGGGNNEKLFF
TGTGCCAGCAGCCAGATAGGAGGGGGGAACAATGAAAAACTGTTTTTT
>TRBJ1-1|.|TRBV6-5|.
CASSPRLWLGTEAFF
TGTGCCAGCAGTCCTCGACTGTGGTTGGGGACTGAAGCTTTCTTT
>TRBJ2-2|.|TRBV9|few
CASSGGDAGELFF
TGTGCCAGCAGCGGAGGGGATGCCGGGGAGCTGTTTTTT
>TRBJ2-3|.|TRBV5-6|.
CASSQVDTQYF
TGTGCCAGCAGCCAGGTTGATACGCAGTATTTT
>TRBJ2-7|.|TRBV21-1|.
CASSNWRDYEQYF
TGTGCCAGCAGCAACTGGCGGGATTACGAGCAGTACTTC
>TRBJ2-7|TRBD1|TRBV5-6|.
CASSPRQGSAYF
TGTGCCAGCAGCCCCCGACAGGGAAGCGCGTACTTC
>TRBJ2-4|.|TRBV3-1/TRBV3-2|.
CASSQSAGDIQYF
TGTGCCAGCAGCCAAAGCGCCGGAGACATTCAGTACTTC
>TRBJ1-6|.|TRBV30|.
CAWKEGAYNSPLHF
TGTGCCTGGAAAGAGGGGGCCTATAATTCACCCCTCCACTTT
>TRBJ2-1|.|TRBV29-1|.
CSVGVSGRPYNEQFF
TGCAGCGTTGGAGTTAGCGGAAGGCCCTACAATGAGCAGTTCTTC
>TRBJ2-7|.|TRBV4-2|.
CASSQVDYPSSYEQYF
TGTGCCAGCAGCCAAGTCGACTACCCCAGCTCCTACGAGCAGTACTTC
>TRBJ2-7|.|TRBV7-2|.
CASSKTGAYEQYF
TGTGCCAGCAGCAAAACAGGAGCCTACGAGCAGTACTTC
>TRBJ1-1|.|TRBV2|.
CASRRQGDTEAFF
TGTGCCAGCCGGCGACAAGGAGACACTGAAGCTTTCTTT
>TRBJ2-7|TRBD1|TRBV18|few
CASSGDRAEEQYF
TGTGCCAGCTCAGGAGACAGGGCTGAGGAGCAGTACTTC
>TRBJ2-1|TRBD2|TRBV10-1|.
CASSASGRASNEQFF
TGCGCCAGCAGTGCTAGCGGGAGGGCCTCTAATGAGCAGTTCTTC
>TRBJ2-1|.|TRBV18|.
CASSPPDSSNEQFF
TGTGCCAGCTCACCCCCGGACTCCTCCAATGAGCAGTTCTTC
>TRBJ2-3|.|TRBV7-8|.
CASSPLASSQYF
TGTGCCAGCAGCCCCCTAGCATCGTCGCAGTATTTT
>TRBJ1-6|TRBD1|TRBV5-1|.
CASSLGQAGSPLHF
TGCGCCAGCAGCCTGGGACAGGCTGGCTCACCCCTCCACTTT
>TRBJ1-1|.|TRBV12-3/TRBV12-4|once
CASSPRTEAFF
TGTGCCAGCAGCCCCCGAACGGAAGCTTTCTTT
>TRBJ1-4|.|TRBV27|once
CASSSGGRRDEKLFF
TGTGCCAGCAGTTCGGGGGGACGTCGGGATGAAAAACTGTTTTTT
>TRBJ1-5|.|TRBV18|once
CASSPDSGGVGNQPQHF
TGTGCCAGCTCACCAGACTCAGGAGGGGTGGGCAATCAGCCCCAGCATTTT
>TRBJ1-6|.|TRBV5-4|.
CASSLAGGSSYNSPLHF
TGTGCCAGCAGCTTGGCGGGAGGAAGCTCCTATAATTCACCCCTCCACTTT
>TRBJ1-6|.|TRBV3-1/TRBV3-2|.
CASSQDHGPYNSPLHF
TGTGCCAGCAGCCAAGATCACGGACCCTATAATTCACCCCTCCACTTT
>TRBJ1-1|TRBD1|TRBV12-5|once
CAGRQGGVAEAFF
TGTGCTGGACGACAGGGAGGGGTGGCTGAAGCTTTCTTT
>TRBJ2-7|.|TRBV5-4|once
CASSLTGYEQYF
TGTGCCAGCAGCTTGACAGGGTACGAGCAGTACTTC
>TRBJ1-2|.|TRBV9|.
CASSQTENYGYTF
TGTGCCAGCAGCCAGACGGAAAACTATGGCTACACCTTC
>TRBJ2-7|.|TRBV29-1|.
CSVGQGTYEQYF
TGCAGCGTTGGTCAGGGAACCTACGAGCAGTACTTC
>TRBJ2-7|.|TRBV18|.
CASSPLEGGAYEQYF
TGTGCCAGCTCACCTTTGGAGGGGGGTGCCTACGAGCAGTACTTC
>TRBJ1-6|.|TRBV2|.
CASTGSSPLHF
TGTGCCAGCACGGGGTCATCACCCCTCCACTTT
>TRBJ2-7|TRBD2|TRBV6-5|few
CASRLLAGAYEQYF
TGTGCCAGCAGGCTACTAGCGGGAGCCTACGAGCAGTACTTC
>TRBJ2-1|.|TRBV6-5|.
CASSQSGFSYNEQFF
TGTGCCAGCAGTCAAAGCGGATTCTCCTACAATGAGCAGTTCTTC
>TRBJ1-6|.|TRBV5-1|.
CASSSSTASTAPLHF
TGCGCCAGCAGCTCATCGACAGCTTCTACGGCACCCCTCCACTTT
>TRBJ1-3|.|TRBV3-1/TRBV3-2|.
CASSQTGGNTIYF
TGTGCCAGCAGCCAAACGGGGGGAAACACCATATATTTT
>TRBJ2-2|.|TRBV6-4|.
CASRAGYGELFF
TGTGCCAGCAGGGCAGGGTACGGGGAGCTGTTTTTT
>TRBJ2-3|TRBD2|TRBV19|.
CASSGLAGGNTQYF
TGTGCCAGTAGTGGCCTAGCGGGGGGAAATACGCAGTATTTT
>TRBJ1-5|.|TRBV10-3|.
CAISDRESGQPQHF
TGTGCCATCAGTGACAGGGAATCCGGTCAGCCCCAGCATTTT
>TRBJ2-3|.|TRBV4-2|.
CASSQVDGSDTQYF
TGTGCCAGCAGCCAAGTCGATGGCTCAGATACGCAGTATTTT
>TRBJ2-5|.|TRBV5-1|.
CASRYGAGQETQYF
TGCGCCAGCAGGTACGGGGCCGGACAGGAGACCCAGTACTTC
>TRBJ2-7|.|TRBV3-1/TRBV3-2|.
CASSQEQGF
TGTGCCAGCAGCCAAGAACAGGGCTTC
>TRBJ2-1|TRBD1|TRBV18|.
CASGQGLSNEQFF
TGTGCCAGCGGACAGGGCTTGAGCAATGAGCAGTTCTTC
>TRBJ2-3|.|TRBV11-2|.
CASSLRGVWDTQYF
TGTGCCAGCAGCCTGCGGGGAGTATGGGATACGCAGTATTTT
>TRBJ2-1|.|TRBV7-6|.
CASSHADRGTYNEQFF
TGTGCCAGCAGCCACGCGGACAGAGGGACTTACAATGAGCAGTTCTTC
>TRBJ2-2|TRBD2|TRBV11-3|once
CASSEHSGAGAGELFF
TGTGCCAGCAGCGAACACAGCGGGGCGGGCGCCGGGGAGCTGTTTTTT
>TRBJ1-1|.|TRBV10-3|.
CAISESGFGATEAFF
TGTGCCATCAGTGAGTCAGGGTTCGGCGCCACTGAAGCTTTCTTT
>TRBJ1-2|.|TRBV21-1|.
CASSKIRTAGDGYTF
TGTGCCAGCAGCAAAATCAGGACAGCAGGGGATGGCTACACCTTC
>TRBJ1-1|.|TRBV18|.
CASSPRREENTEAFF
TGTGCCAGCTCACCTCGACGGGAGGAGAACACTGAAGCTTTCTTT
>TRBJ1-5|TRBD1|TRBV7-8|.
CASSLLRAGQGRNQPQHF
TGTGCCAGCAGCTTATTGCGGGCGGGACAGGGCCGCAATCAGCCCCAGCATTTT
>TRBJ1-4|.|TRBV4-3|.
CASSHGGAGEKLFF
TGCGCCAGCAGCCACGGGGGAGCGGGTGAAAAACTGTTTTTT
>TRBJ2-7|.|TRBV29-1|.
CSVDVWGGGSEQYF
TGCAGCGTTGATGTATGGGGAGGAGGGTCCGAGCAGTACTTC
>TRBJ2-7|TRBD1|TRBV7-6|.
CASSSGGPGTGRYEQYF
TGTGCCAGCAGCTCGGGGGGTCCCGGGACAGGGCGCTACGAGCAGTACTTC
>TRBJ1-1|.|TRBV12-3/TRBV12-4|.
CASSLNLNTEAFF
TGTGCCAGCAGTTTAAACCTGAACACTGAAGCTTTCTTT